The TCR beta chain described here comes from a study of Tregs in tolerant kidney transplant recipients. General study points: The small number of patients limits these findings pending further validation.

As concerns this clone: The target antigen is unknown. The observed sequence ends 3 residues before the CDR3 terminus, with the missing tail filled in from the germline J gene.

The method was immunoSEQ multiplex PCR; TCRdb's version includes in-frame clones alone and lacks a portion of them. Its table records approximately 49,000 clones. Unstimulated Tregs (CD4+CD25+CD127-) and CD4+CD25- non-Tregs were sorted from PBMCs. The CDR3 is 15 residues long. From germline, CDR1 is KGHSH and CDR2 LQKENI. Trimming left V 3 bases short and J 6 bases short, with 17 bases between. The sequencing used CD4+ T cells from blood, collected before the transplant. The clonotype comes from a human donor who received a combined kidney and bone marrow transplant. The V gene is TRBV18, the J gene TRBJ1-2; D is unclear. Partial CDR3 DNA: TGTGCCAGCTCACCCCTAGCCAGGACGCCCAATGGC. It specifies CASSPLARTPNG. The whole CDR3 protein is CASSPLARTPNGYTF.